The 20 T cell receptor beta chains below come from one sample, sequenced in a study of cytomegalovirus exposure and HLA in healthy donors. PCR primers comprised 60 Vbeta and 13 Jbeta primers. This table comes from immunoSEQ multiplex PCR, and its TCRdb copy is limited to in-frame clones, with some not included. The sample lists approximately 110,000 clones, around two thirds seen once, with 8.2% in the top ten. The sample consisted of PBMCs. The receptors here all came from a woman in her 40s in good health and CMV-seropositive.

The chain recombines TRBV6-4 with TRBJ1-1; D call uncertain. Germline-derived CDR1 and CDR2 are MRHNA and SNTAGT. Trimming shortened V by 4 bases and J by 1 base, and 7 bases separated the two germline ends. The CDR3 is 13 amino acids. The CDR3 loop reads CASSATANTEAFF. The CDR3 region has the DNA TGTGCCAGCAGTGCTACAGCGAACACTGAAGCTTTCTTT.

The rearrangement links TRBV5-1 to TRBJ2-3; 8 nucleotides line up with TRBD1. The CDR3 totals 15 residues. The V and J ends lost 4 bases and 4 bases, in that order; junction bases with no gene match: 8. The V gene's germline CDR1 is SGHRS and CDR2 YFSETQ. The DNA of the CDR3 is TGCGCCAGCAGCCGTGACAGGGGTAGGGCAGATACGCAGTATTTT. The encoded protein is CASSRDRGRADTQYF.

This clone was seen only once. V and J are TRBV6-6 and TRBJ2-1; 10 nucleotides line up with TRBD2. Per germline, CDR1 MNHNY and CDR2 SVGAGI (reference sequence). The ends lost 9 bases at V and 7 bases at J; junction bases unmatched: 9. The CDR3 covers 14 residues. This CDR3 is CASKGSGGANEQFF. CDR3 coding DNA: TGTGCCAGTAAGGGAAGCGGGGGGGCAAATGAGCAGTTCTTC.

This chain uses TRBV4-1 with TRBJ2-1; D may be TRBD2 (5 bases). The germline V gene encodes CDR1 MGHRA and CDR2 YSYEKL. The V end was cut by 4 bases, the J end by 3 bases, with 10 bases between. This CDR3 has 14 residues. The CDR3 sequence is CASSPSGFYNEQFF. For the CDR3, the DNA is TGCGCCAGCAGCCCCTCGGGGTTCTACAATGAGCAGTTCTTC.

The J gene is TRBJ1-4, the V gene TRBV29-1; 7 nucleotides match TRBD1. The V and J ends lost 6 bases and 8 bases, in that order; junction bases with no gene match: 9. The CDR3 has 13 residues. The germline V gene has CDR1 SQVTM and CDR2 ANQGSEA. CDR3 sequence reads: CSVDLTGREKLFF. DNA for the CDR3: TGCAGCGTCGACCTGACAGGGAGGGAAAAACTGTTTTTT.

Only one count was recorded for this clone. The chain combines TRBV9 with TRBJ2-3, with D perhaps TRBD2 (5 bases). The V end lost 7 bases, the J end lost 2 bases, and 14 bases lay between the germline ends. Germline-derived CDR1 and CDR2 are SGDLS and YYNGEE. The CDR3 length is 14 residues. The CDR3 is CASSRGFLTDTQYF. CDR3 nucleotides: TGTGCCAGCTCACGGGGATTCCTCACAGATACGCAGTATTTT.

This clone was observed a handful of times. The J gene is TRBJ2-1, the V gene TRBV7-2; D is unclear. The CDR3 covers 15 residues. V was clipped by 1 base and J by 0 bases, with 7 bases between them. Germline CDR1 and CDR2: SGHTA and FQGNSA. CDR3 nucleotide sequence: TGTGCCAGCAGCTTAGACGTCAGCTCCTACAATGAGCAGTTCTTC. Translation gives CASSLDVSSYNEQFF.

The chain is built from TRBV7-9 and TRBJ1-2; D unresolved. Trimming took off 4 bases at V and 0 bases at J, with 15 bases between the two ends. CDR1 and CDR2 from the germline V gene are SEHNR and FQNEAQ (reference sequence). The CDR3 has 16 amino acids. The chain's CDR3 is CASSSSLGMTNYGYTF. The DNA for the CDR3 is TGTGCCAGCAGCTCTAGTCTGGGTATGACTAACTATGGCTACACCTTC.

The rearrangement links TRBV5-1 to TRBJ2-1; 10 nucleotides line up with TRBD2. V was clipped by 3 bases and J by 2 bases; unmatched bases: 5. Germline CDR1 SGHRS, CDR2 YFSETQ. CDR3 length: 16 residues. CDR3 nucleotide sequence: TGCGCCAGCAGCTGGGACCTAGCGGGGGCCTACAATGAGCAGTTCTTC. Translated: CASSWDLAGAYNEQFF.

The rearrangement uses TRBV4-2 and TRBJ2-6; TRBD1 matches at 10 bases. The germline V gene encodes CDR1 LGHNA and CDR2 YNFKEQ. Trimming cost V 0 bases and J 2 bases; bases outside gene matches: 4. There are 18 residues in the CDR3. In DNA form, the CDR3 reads TGTGCCAGCAGCCAAGATCCGGACAGGGGGACTGGGGCCAACGTCCTGACTTTC. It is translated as CASSQDPDRGTGANVLTF.

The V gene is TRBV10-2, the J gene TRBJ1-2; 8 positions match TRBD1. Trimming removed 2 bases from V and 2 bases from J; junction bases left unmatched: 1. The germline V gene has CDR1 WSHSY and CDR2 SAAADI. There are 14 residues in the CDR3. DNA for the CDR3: TGCGCCAGCAGTGAGCAGGGGGCGAACTATGGCTACACCTTC. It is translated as CASSEQGANYGYTF.

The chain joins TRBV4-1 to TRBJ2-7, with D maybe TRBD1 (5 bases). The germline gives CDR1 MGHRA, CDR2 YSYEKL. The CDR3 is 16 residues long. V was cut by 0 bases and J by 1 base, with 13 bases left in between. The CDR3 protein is CASSQDTTVSSYEQYF. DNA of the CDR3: TGCGCCAGCAGCCAAGATACGACAGTTTCATCCTACGAGCAGTACTTC.

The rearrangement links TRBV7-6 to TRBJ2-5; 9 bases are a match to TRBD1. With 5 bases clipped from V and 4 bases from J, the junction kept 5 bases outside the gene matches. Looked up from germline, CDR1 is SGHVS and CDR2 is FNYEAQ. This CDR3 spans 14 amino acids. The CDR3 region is CASSRDRAGETQYF. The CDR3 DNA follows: TGTGCCAGCAGCCGGGACAGGGCTGGAGAGACCCAGTACTTC.

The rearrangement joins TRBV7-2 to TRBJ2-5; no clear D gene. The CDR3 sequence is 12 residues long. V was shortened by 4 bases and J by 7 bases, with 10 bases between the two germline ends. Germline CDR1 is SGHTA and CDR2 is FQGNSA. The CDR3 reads CASSSLPGTQYF. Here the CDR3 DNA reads TGTGCCAGCAGCTCTCTCCCGGGGACCCAGTACTTC.

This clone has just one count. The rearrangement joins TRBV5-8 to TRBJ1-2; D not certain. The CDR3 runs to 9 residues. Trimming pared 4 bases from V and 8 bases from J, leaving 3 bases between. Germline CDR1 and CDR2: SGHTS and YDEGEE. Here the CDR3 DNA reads TGTGCCAGCAGCGGCGGCTACACCTTC. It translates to CASSGGYTF.

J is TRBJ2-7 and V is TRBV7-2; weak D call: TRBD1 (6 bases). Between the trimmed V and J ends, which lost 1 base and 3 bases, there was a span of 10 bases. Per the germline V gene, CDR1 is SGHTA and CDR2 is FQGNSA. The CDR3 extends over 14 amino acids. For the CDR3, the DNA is TGTGCCAGCAGCTTAGTGGCAGGGGACTACGAGCAGTACTTC. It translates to CASSLVAGDYEQYF.

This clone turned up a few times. This CDR3 is CASRDRGSGNTIYF. The CDR3 nucleotides are TGTGCCAGCAGGGACAGGGGATCTGGAAACACCATATATTTT. V and J are TRBV6-1 and TRBJ1-3; 9 positions agree with TRBD1. Trimming took 6 bases from V and 1 from J; bases not matched to a gene: 1. The CDR3 extends over 14 amino acids. Per germline, CDR1 MNHNS and CDR2 SASEGT.

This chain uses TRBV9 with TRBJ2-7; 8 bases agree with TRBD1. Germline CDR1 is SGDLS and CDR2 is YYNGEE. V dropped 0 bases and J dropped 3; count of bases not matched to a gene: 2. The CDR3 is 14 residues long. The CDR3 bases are TGTGCCAGCAGCGTAGAGGACAGGGTCTACGAGCAGTACTTC. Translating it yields CASSVEDRVYEQYF.

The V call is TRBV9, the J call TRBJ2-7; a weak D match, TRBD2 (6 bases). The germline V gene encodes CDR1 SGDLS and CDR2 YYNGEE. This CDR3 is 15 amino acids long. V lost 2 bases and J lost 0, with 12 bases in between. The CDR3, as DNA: TGTGCCAGCAGCGTGGCAGGGACTTTCTCCTACGAGCAGTACTTC. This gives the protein CASSVAGTFSYEQYF.

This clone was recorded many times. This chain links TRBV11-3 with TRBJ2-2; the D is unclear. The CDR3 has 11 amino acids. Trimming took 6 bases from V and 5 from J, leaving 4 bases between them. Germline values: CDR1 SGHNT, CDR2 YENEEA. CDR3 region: CASRSTGELFF. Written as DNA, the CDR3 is TGTGCCAGCAGGTCGACCGGGGAGCTGTTTTTT.